One sample yielded the 9 T cell receptor beta chains listed below, sequenced in a study of cytomegalovirus exposure and HLA in healthy donors. The PCR used 60 Vbeta and 13 Jbeta primers. The repertoire was sequenced with immunoSEQ multiplex PCR; TCRdb's copy has only in-frame clones and lacks some. Of about 120,000 clones in the sample, 65% to 85% are singletons; the top ten hold less than 0.25%. Sequenced input: PBMCs. These receptors came from a man aged 50 to 60 in good health and CMV-seronegative.

The chain recombines TRBV5-6 with TRBJ2-3; 8 bases agree with TRBD1. There are 14 residues in the CDR3. V gave up 4 bases and J gave up 6 bases; unmatched junction bases: 7. Germline V CDR1 and CDR2: SGHDT, YYEEEE. The CDR3 spells CASSPWTGSDTQYF. CDR3 nucleotides: TGTGCCAGCAGCCCTTGGACAGGGTCGGATACGCAGTATTTT.

On this clone itself: An end of the junction differs from the germline gene, which may be a read error. The V gene is TRBV2, the J gene TRBJ1-2, with D hard to call. CDR3 length equals 11 residues. CDR1 is SNHLY, CDR2 FYNNEI, per germline. As DNA, the CDR3 is TGTGCCATCGGCCGGAGTGATGGCTACGCCTTC. Protein sequence: CAIGRSDGYAF.

This chain connects TRBV2 to TRBJ2-7, with unresolved D. The CDR3 extends over 14 amino acids. The germline CDR1 and CDR2 sequences are SNHLY and FYNNEI. Trimming shortened V by 7 bases and J by 3 bases, and 16 bases separated the two germline ends. The CDR3 spells CASNSAGWNYEQYF. The CDR3 DNA follows: TGTGCCAGCAATTCGGCAGGATGGAACTACGAGCAGTACTTC.

The chain couples TRBV9 to TRBJ2-5; D possibly corresponds to TRBD2 (7 bases). Trimming removed 3 bases from V and 5 bases from J, with 20 bases in between. Germline-derived CDR1 and CDR2 are SGDLS and YYNGEE. The CDR3 sequence is 16 residues long. This CDR3 reads CASSALPLGGDETQYF. The CDR3, as DNA: TGTGCCAGCAGCGCACTCCCCTTAGGGGGGGACGAGACCCAGTACTTC.

The DNA of the CDR3 is TGTGCCAGTAGTCCTCGGAGTTTCAATGAAAAACTGTTTTTT. Encoded protein: CASSPRSFNEKLFF. The V and J genes are TRBV19 and TRBJ1-4; D ambiguous. The V gene's germline CDR1 is LNHDA and CDR2 SQIVND (reference sequence). This CDR3 comprises 14 residues. The V end lost 5 bases, the J end lost 5 bases, and 12 bases lay between the germline ends.

The chain links TRBV4-1 to TRBJ1-4, with 7 bases fitting TRBD1. Germline lookup yields CDR1 MGHRA and CDR2 YSYEKL. J was trimmed by 8 bases and V by 0 bases; bases with no gene match: 6. This CDR3 is built from 15 residues. The chain's CDR3 is CASSQDGTAREKLFF. For the CDR3, the DNA is TGCGCCAGCAGCCAAGACGGGACAGCTCGCGAAAAACTGTTTTTT.

V is TRBV7-2 and J is TRBJ1-2; 7 bases are a match to TRBD1. Per germline, CDR1 SGHTA and CDR2 FQGNSA. The CDR3 runs to 16 residues. V lost 2 bases and J lost 8; bases outside the gene matches: 14. The CDR3 sequence: CASSLKGAQGPTGYTF. The CDR3 DNA sequence: TGTGCCAGCAGCTTAAAGGGGGCCCAGGGGCCTACGGGCTACACCTTC.

The rearrangement uses TRBV4-2 and TRBJ2-2; D ambiguous. Trimming cost V 3 bases and J 8 bases, with 10 bases left between them. The CDR3 is made up of 13 amino acids. The germline V gene encodes CDR1 LGHNA and CDR2 YNFKEQ. The CDR3 reads CASSQGAAGELFF. CDR3 bases: TGTGCCAGCAGCCAGGGTGCGGCGGGGGAGCTGTTTTTT.

The CDR3 region is CASSPINRQGGGNTIYF. As DNA, the CDR3 is TGTGCCAGCAGTCCCATCAACCGACAGGGAGGTGGAAACACCATATATTTT. The rearrangement links TRBV28 to TRBJ1-3; 7 bases line up with TRBD1. The CDR3 runs 17 residues. Per the germline V gene, CDR1 is MDHEN and CDR2 is SYDVKM. The V gene end was trimmed by 5 bases and the J gene end by 3 bases; junction bases not matched to a gene: 13.